The T cell receptor beta chain under discussion was sequenced for a study of immune evolution from preneoplasia to lung adenocarcinoma. Repertoires were generated with immunoSEQ multiplex PCR, while TCRdb's copy carries only in-frame clones and drops some. This sample yields about 8,400 clones, of which approximately 81% are seen a single time; around 8.4% belongs to the top ten. The germline V gene has CDR1 GTSNPN and CDR2 SVGIG (reference sequence). The CDR3 length is 15 residues. Trimming took 2 bases from V and 2 from J; bases not matched to a gene: 4. Patients had resection in Japan or China between about 2014 and 2018. Two lung cancer pathologists independently confirmed each histologic diagnosis. Macro-dissection enriched premalignant or tumor cells before nucleic acid extraction. This clone was picked up a small number of times.

This TCR came from a person aged 50-59 years with lung adenocarcinoma. The chain carries TRBV30 and TRBJ2-1, with TRBD2 matching over 9 bases. Sample: FFPE invasive lung adenocarcinoma tissue. The CDR3: CAWSRLADTYNEQFF. The CDR3 coding sequence is TGTGCCTGGAGTAGACTAGCGGATACCTACAATGAGCAGTTCTTC. Full variable domain (missing parts from reference TRBV30 and TRBJ2-1): SQTIHQWPATLVQPVGSPLSLECTVEGTSNPNLYWYRQAAGRGLQLLFYSVGIGQISSEVPQNLSASRPQDRQFILSSKKLLLSDSGFYLCAWSRLADTYNEQFFGPGTRLTVL.